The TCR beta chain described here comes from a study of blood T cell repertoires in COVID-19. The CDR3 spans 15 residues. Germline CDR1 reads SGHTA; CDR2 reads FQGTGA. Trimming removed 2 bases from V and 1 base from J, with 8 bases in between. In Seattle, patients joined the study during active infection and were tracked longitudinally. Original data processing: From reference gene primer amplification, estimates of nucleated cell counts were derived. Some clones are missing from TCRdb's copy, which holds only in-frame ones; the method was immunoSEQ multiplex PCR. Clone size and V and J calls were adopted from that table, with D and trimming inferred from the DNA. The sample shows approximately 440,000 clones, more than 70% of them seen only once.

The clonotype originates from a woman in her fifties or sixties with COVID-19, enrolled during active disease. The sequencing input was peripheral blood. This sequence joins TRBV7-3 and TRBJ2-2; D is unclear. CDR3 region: CASSLSYLNTGELFF. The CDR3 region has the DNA TGTGCCAGCAGCTTATCCTACCTGAACACCGGGGAGCTGTTTTTT.